The 10 T cell receptor beta chains in this list originate from one sample, sequenced in a study of beta chain features in type 1 diabetes. Study findings and constraints: Shorter TCRB CDR3s, moderately but significantly so, were found in Type 1 diabetes patients in all four CD4+ subsets.

No antigen has been identified for these receptors. What was sequenced were expressed TCRB transcripts, since all of the isolated RNA had been reverse transcribed. The method was immunoSEQ multiplex PCR; TCRdb's version includes in-frame clones alone and lacks a portion of them. The table lists about 250,000 clones, approximately 10% of them singletons, with around 0.017% in the top ten. Material: naive CD4+ T cells from blood. The receptors come from a man younger than 40 with type 1 diabetes.

The V gene is TRBV30, the J gene TRBJ2-7, with a tentative D call TRBD1 (6 bases). This CDR3 has 15 amino acids. The ends were cut back, 5 bases at V and 2 bases at J, with 19 bases in the middle. Germline CDR1 is GTSNPN and CDR2 is SVGIG (reference sequence). The DNA for the CDR3 is TGTGCCTGGGCCCTTCCCGACAGGCGCCCCTACGAGCAGTACTTC. Translated, it gives CAWALPDRRPYEQYF.

This clone has just a few counts. This chain connects TRBV7-3 to TRBJ2-3; 7 bases align to TRBD2. The CDR3 runs to 14 residues. Trimming cost V 3 bases and J 3 bases; bases outside gene matches: 3. Looked up from germline, CDR1 is SGHTA and CDR2 is FQGTGA. CDR3 nucleotides: TGTGCCAGCAGCTTTAGCGGGCCAACAGATACGCAGTATTTT. It translates to CASSFSGPTDTQYF. Supplemented by reference TRBV7-3 and TRBJ2-3, the full variable domain reads GAGVSQTPSNKVTEKGKYVELRCDPISGHTALYWYRQSLGQGPEFLIYFQGTGAADDSGLPNDRFFAVRPEGSVSTLKIQRTERGDSAVYLCASSFSGPTDTQYFGPGTRLTVL.

The chain is built from TRBV28 and TRBJ2-1; 12 nucleotides match TRBD2. Germline-derived CDR1 and CDR2 are MDHEN and SYDVKM. CDR3 length equals 15 residues. The V and J ends lost 7 bases and 8 bases, in that order; junction bases with no gene match: 9. The CDR3 loop reads CASIETSGGQHEQFF. The CDR3 DNA follows: TGTGCCAGCATCGAGACTAGCGGGGGCCAGCATGAGCAGTTCTTC.

This clone showed up just a few times. The chain combines TRBV29-1 with TRBJ1-2, with no clear D. CDR3 length: 11 residues. The V end lost 6 bases, the J end lost 2 bases, and 7 bases lay between the germline ends. Germline V gives CDR1 SQVTM, CDR2 ANQGSEA. CDR3 amino acids: CSVTENYGYTF. The CDR3 nucleotides read TGCAGCGTCACAGAGAACTATGGCTACACCTTC. Full variable domain (remainder filled in from reference TRBV29-1 and TRBJ1-2): SAVISQKPSRDICQRGTSLTIQCQVDSQVTMMFWYRQQPGQSLTLIATANQGSEATYESGFVIDKFPISRPNLTFSTLTVSNMSPEDSSIYLCSVTENYGYTFGSGTRLTVV.

V gene TRBV4-2 combines with J gene TRBJ1-2; D remains ambiguous. The germline V and J ends were trimmed by 1 base and 4 bases, with 22 bases remaining between them. The CDR3 extends over 18 amino acids. Per germline, CDR1 LGHNA and CDR2 YNFKEQ. Written as DNA, the CDR3 is TGTGCCAGCAGCCAAGTGTCATTTGGGCAGGATCTTCGCTATGGCTACACCTTC. Its protein product is CASSQVSFGQDLRYGYTF.

This chain connects TRBV7-9 to TRBJ2-1, with TRBD2 matching over 8 bases. The J segment lost 9 bases and the V segment lost 5 bases, leaving 12 bases of the junction unmatched. The CDR3 sequence is 15 residues long. From germline, CDR1 is SEHNR and CDR2 FQNEAQ (reference sequence). CDR3 region: CASSGPGGGLSEQFF. The CDR3 nucleotides are TGTGCCAGCAGCGGTCCGGGAGGGGGTTTGAGTGAGCAGTTCTTC.

There are a few counts of this clone. The chain combines TRBV4-3 with TRBJ2-3; tentative D call: TRBD2 (5 bases). CDR3 length: 16 amino acids. V gave up 0 bases and J gave up 4 bases, with 14 bases separating them. Germline values: CDR1 LGHNA, CDR2 YSLEER. The CDR3: CASSQDLGSVADTQYF. For the CDR3, the DNA is TGCGCCAGCAGCCAAGATCTGGGGAGTGTCGCAGATACGCAGTATTTT.

This clone was observed a few times. The chain recombines TRBV5-1 with TRBJ2-2; possibly TRBD1 for D (6 bases). Trimming shortened V by 4 bases and J by 6 bases, and 10 bases separated the two germline ends. Germline V gene data show CDR1 as SGHRS and CDR2 as YFSETQ. The CDR3 has 13 residues. The CDR3 region has the DNA TGCGCCAGCAGCATCACAGGGCCCGGGGAGCTGTTTTTT. Translating it yields CASSITGPGELFF.

The rearrangement uses TRBV18 and TRBJ2-7; a weak D match, TRBD2 (6 bases). CDR1 is KGHSH and CDR2 is LQKENI in the germline V gene. The CDR3 runs 14 residues. V dropped 3 bases and J dropped 3 bases, with 12 bases sitting between them. CDR3 bases: TGTGCCAGCTCACCGCAGGGACTCATCTACGAGCAGTACTTC. Its protein product is CASSPQGLIYEQYF.

This clone was recorded a few times. This CDR3 reads CASSSYPQANEQFF. Here the CDR3 DNA reads TGTGCCAGCAGCTCGTACCCTCAGGCAAATGAGCAGTTCTTC. This chain joins TRBV7-8 and TRBJ2-1; D ambiguous. Trimming cost V 4 bases and J 7 bases, with 14 bases left between them. The CDR3 is made up of 14 amino acids. Germline CDR1 reads SGHVS; CDR2 reads FQNEAQ.